Listed below are T cell receptor beta chains from one sample, sequenced in a study of blood T cell repertoires in COVID-19. Generated by immunoSEQ multiplex PCR, the TCRdb table keeps only in-frame clones and is missing some. Among hundreds of thousands of clones listed, around 90% were seen once. Sample: peripheral blood. These receptor sequences come from a man between 60 and 70 years old who had recovered from COVID-19. Each CDR3 is given with its conserved first and last residue. D genes are given only for firm matches. Size is omitted from some rows. Given values are once, few, many or a class for expanded clones.

d_call: NA; j_call: TRBJ1-2; v_call: TRBV21-1; clone_size: NA; cdr3_aa: CASIRDRGRLYGYTF; cdr3_nt: TGTGCCAGCATACGGGACAGGGGGCGTCTCTATGGCTACACCTTC
d_call: NA; j_call: TRBJ1-1; v_call: TRBV6-5; clone_size: NA; cdr3_aa: CASRGDYTEAFF; cdr3_nt: TGTGCCAGCAGGGGAGACTATACTGAAGCTTTCTTT
d_call: TRBD1; j_call: TRBJ1-1; v_call: TRBV11-2; clone_size: NA; cdr3_aa: CASSPRQGMNTEAFF; cdr3_nt: TGTGCCAGCAGCCCCCGACAGGGAATGAACACTGAAGCTTTCTTT
d_call: NA; j_call: TRBJ2-2; v_call: TRBV5-1; clone_size: NA; cdr3_aa: CASSLIPRGTGELFF; cdr3_nt: TGCGCCAGCAGCTTGATTCCGCGAGGGACCGGGGAGCTGTTTTTT
d_call: NA; j_call: TRBJ2-7; v_call: TRBV7-2; clone_size: NA; cdr3_aa: CASSLGDFLTYEQYF; cdr3_nt: TGTGCCAGCAGCCTCGGGGACTTCCTGACCTACGAGCAGTACTTC
d_call: TRBD2; j_call: TRBJ2-5; v_call: TRBV13; clone_size: NA; cdr3_aa: CASSEGLAGDQETQYF; cdr3_nt: TGTGCCAGCAGCGAAGGACTAGCGGGGGATCAAGAGACCCAGTACTTC
d_call: NA; j_call: TRBJ1-2; v_call: TRBV20-1; clone_size: NA; cdr3_aa: CSAPLGYTF; cdr3_nt: TGCAGTGCCCCCTTGGGCTACACCTTC
d_call: NA; j_call: TRBJ1-5; v_call: TRBV7-2; clone_size: few; cdr3_aa: CASSLARTAGGNQPQHF; cdr3_nt: TGTGCCAGCAGCTTAGCGCGGACAGCCGGAGGCAATCAGCCCCAGCATTTT
d_call: NA; j_call: TRBJ2-7; v_call: TRBV2; clone_size: few; cdr3_aa: CASSEVAYEQYF; cdr3_nt: TGTGCCAGCAGTGAAGTAGCCTACGAGCAGTACTTC
d_call: NA; j_call: TRBJ1-3; v_call: TRBV19; clone_size: NA; cdr3_aa: CASSPQGQAGNTIYF; cdr3_nt: TGTGCCAGTAGTCCCCAGGGGCAGGCTGGAAACACCATATATTTT
d_call: TRBD1; j_call: TRBJ1-5; v_call: TRBV24-1; clone_size: NA; cdr3_aa: CATSATGGGQPQHF; cdr3_nt: TGTGCCACCAGCGCGACAGGGGGTGGTCAGCCCCAGCATTTT
d_call: TRBD2; j_call: TRBJ2-3; v_call: TRBV10-1; clone_size: NA; cdr3_aa: CASSEYREGDTQYF; cdr3_nt: TGCGCCAGCAGTGAGTATAGGGAGGGAGATACGCAGTATTTT
d_call: TRBD1; j_call: TRBJ1-2; v_call: TRBV27; clone_size: NA; cdr3_aa: CASSLRGLNYGYTF; cdr3_nt: TGTGCCAGCAGTTTAAGGGGGCTAAACTATGGCTACACCTTC
d_call: NA; j_call: TRBJ2-5; v_call: TRBV5-6; clone_size: NA; cdr3_aa: CASSLNRAETQYF; cdr3_nt: TGTGCCAGCAGCTTGAACAGGGCAGAGACCCAGTACTTC
d_call: NA; j_call: TRBJ2-5; v_call: TRBV18; clone_size: NA; cdr3_aa: CASSPRNRRNQETQYF; cdr3_nt: TGTGCCAGCTCACCACGCAACAGGAGAAACCAAGAGACCCAGTACTTC
d_call: TRBD1; j_call: TRBJ1-6; v_call: TRBV6-5; clone_size: NA; cdr3_aa: CASTRQGKNSPLHF; cdr3_nt: TGTGCCAGCACCAGACAGGGGAAGAATTCACCCCTCCACTTT
d_call: TRBD2; j_call: TRBJ2-3; v_call: TRBV6-2/TRBV6-3; clone_size: NA; cdr3_aa: CASSTISGGNTDTQYF; cdr3_nt: TGTGCCAGCAGTACCATTAGCGGGGGGAACACAGATACGCAGTATTTT
d_call: NA; j_call: TRBJ2-7; v_call: TRBV24-1; clone_size: NA; cdr3_aa: CATSAAGVYEQYF; cdr3_nt: TGTGCCACCAGTGCCGCAGGGGTCTACGAGCAGTACTTC
d_call: TRBD2; j_call: TRBJ2-1; v_call: TRBV4-1; clone_size: NA; cdr3_aa: CASSQGLAGGGAYNEQFF; cdr3_nt: TGCGCCAGCAGCCAGGGACTAGCGGGGGGAGGGGCCTACAATGAGCAGTTCTTC
d_call: NA; j_call: TRBJ1-6; v_call: TRBV18; clone_size: NA; cdr3_aa: CASSSTGGLGISPLHF; cdr3_nt: TGTGCCAGCTCATCTACCGGGGGACTAGGTATCTCACCCCTCCACTTT
d_call: NA; j_call: TRBJ2-3; v_call: TRBV4-2; clone_size: NA; cdr3_aa: CASQSEAYTQYF; cdr3_nt: TGTGCCAGTCAAAGCGAGGCATATACGCAGTATTTT
d_call: NA; j_call: TRBJ1-4; v_call: TRBV5-4; clone_size: NA; cdr3_aa: CASSLVGGGEKLFF; cdr3_nt: TGTGCCAGCAGCTTGGTGGGGGGTGGTGAAAAACTGTTTTTT
d_call: TRBD1; j_call: TRBJ1-1; v_call: TRBV9; clone_size: NA; cdr3_aa: CASSPRTGMNTEAFF; cdr3_nt: TGTGCCAGCAGCCCGCGGACAGGGATGAACACTGAAGCTTTCTTT
d_call: NA; j_call: TRBJ1-2; v_call: TRBV10-3; clone_size: NA; cdr3_aa: CAISGRVAEGYTF; cdr3_nt: TGTGCCATCAGTGGCAGGGTAGCAGAAGGCTACACCTTC
d_call: TRBD1; j_call: TRBJ2-5; v_call: TRBV5-1; clone_size: NA; cdr3_aa: CASSLEGQGLETQYF; cdr3_nt: TGCGCCAGCAGTTTGGAGGGACAGGGGTTGGAGACCCAGTACTTC
d_call: TRBD2; j_call: TRBJ2-7; v_call: TRBV28; clone_size: NA; cdr3_aa: CASSLNPPHSGDHYEQYF; cdr3_nt: TGTGCCAGCAGCCTAAATCCACCCCATAGCGGGGACCACTACGAGCAGTACTTC
d_call: NA; j_call: TRBJ2-6; v_call: TRBV18; clone_size: NA; cdr3_aa: CASSPNGQVSGANVLTF; cdr3_nt: TGTGCCAGCTCACCAAACGGCCAGGTCTCTGGGGCCAACGTCCTGACTTTC
d_call: NA; j_call: TRBJ1-5; v_call: TRBV3-1/TRBV3-2; clone_size: NA; cdr3_aa: CASSRSQGNNQPQHF; cdr3_nt: TGTGCCAGCAGCCGATCTCAGGGTAACAATCAGCCCCAGCATTTT
d_call: TRBD1; j_call: TRBJ2-7; v_call: TRBV6-2/TRBV6-3; clone_size: NA; cdr3_aa: CASSYPVLSATGVLSEQYF; cdr3_nt: TGTGCCAGCAGTTACCCCGTCCTATCGGCGACAGGGGTTTTATCCGAGCAGTACTTC
d_call: TRBD2; j_call: TRBJ2-3; v_call: TRBV5-1; clone_size: NA; cdr3_aa: CASSLANLAGGPDTQYF; cdr3_nt: TGCGCCAGCAGCTTGGCTAACCTAGCGGGGGGGCCAGATACGCAGTATTTT
d_call: TRBD1; j_call: TRBJ2-5; v_call: TRBV5-1; clone_size: NA; cdr3_aa: CASSSLFVGTGGQTQYF; cdr3_nt: TGCGCCAGCAGCTCTCTCTTTGTTGGGACAGGGGGACAGACCCAGTACTTC
d_call: NA; j_call: TRBJ1-1; v_call: TRBV11-2; clone_size: NA; cdr3_aa: CASSLGGGRTEAFF; cdr3_nt: TGTGCCAGCAGCTTAGGTGGAGGGAGGACTGAAGCTTTCTTT
d_call: NA; j_call: TRBJ2-2; v_call: TRBV3-1/TRBV3-2; clone_size: NA; cdr3_aa: CASSKRGTGELFF; cdr3_nt: TGTGCCAGCAGTAAAAGGGGAACCGGGGAGCTGTTTTTT
d_call: TRBD1; j_call: TRBJ1-1; v_call: TRBV7-9; clone_size: NA; cdr3_aa: CASSPPTGRQDTEAFF; cdr3_nt: TGTGCCAGCAGCCCCCCGACAGGGAGACAGGACACTGAAGCTTTCTTT
d_call: TRBD1; j_call: TRBJ2-5; v_call: TRBV30; clone_size: once; cdr3_aa: CAWSARTGAQTQYF; cdr3_nt: TGTGCCTGGAGTGCGAGGACAGGGGCGCAGACCCAGTACTTC
d_call: TRBD1; j_call: TRBJ2-7; v_call: TRBV27; clone_size: NA; cdr3_aa: CASARDRGLYEQYF; cdr3_nt: TGTGCCAGCGCCAGGGACAGGGGACTCTACGAGCAGTACTTC
d_call: NA; j_call: TRBJ1-5; v_call: TRBV19; clone_size: NA; cdr3_aa: CASSIQGSHQPQHF; cdr3_nt: TGTGCCAGTAGTATCCAGGGCTCCCATCAGCCCCAGCATTTT
d_call: NA; j_call: TRBJ1-6; v_call: TRBV5-6; clone_size: NA; cdr3_aa: CASSFQVTEGNSPLHF; cdr3_nt: TGTGCCAGCAGCTTTCAGGTTACCGAGGGTAATTCACCCCTCCACTTT
d_call: TRBD2; j_call: TRBJ2-1; v_call: TRBV7-2; clone_size: NA; cdr3_aa: CASSLVASGGWNEQFF; cdr3_nt: TGTGCCAGCAGCTTAGTGGCTAGCGGGGGGTGGAATGAGCAGTTCTTC
d_call: NA; j_call: TRBJ2-7; v_call: TRBV7-9; clone_size: NA; cdr3_aa: CASSHGFGGKDEQYF; cdr3_nt: TGTGCCAGCAGCCACGGTTTTGGGGGGAAGGACGAGCAGTACTTC
d_call: NA; j_call: TRBJ2-1; v_call: TRBV9; clone_size: NA; cdr3_aa: CASSDGQSSYNEQFF; cdr3_nt: TGTGCCAGCAGCGATGGACAGAGCTCCTACAATGAGCAGTTCTTC
d_call: TRBD1; j_call: TRBJ1-2; v_call: TRBV7-8; clone_size: few; cdr3_aa: CASSLWAGGFNYGYTF; cdr3_nt: TGTGCCAGCAGCTTATGGGCAGGGGGCTTCAACTATGGCTACACCTTC
d_call: TRBD2; j_call: TRBJ2-1; v_call: TRBV12-5; clone_size: NA; cdr3_aa: CASGLGLAGGPPEQFF; cdr3_nt: TGTGCTAGTGGTTTGGGACTAGCGGGGGGGCCACCTGAGCAGTTCTTC
d_call: TRBD2; j_call: TRBJ2-5; v_call: TRBV3-1/TRBV3-2; clone_size: NA; cdr3_aa: CASSQVTGGRWKTQYF; cdr3_nt: TGTGCCAGCAGCCAAGTGACGGGGGGGCGTTGGAAGACCCAGTACTTC